The TCR beta chain described here comes from a study of CD8 T cells in ankylosing spondylitis. One entry per CDR3 protein results from TCRdb running MiXCR on the 5' RACE reads. The table records around 890,000 distinct CDR3 sequences, about 11% of them present only once. The J segment lost 2 bases and the V segment lost 4 bases, leaving 5 bases of the junction unmatched. The CDR3 totals 14 residues. Germline-derived CDR1 and CDR2 are DFQATT and SNEGSKA (reference sequence). This clonotype was counted ten times or more. Its antigen is currently unknown. Findings and caveats of the study: Clones linked to disease were reported to show significant enrichment in matched ankylosing spondylitis synovial fluid. About 8 highly homologous variants made up a TCR beta motif that seemed to typify ankylosing spondylitis blood.

The V call is TRBV20-1, the J call TRBJ2-3; TRBD2 matches at 8 bases. This receptor was taken from a male donor with ankylosing spondylitis. Sequencing input: blood, either unsorted or a sorted T cell fraction (not recorded which). The CDR3 sequence is CSAKAAGATDTQYF. The CDR3 DNA sequence: TGCAGTGCTAAAGCAGCGGGAGCCACAGATACGCAGTATTTT.